This T cell receptor (beta chain) was sequenced during a study of T cell responses to AZD1222 COVID-19 vaccine (dated by TCRdb to about 2021). General notes on the study: TCR sequencing was performed for more than 230 trial participants, of whom 207 were given two doses of AZD1222 and 26 were given two doses of MenACWY control vaccine. Trial participants were enrolled into age subgroups of 18-55, 56-69 and 70-plus years, which contained approximately 150, 28 and 58 TCR-sequenced participants, respectively. Paper-wide results and their limitations: Participants were mostly white British, with more females than males. The authors suggested clonal diversity may have been underestimated. Only a handful of AZD1222 recipients were SARS-CoV-2 seropositive at baseline, limiting conclusions about previously exposed vaccinees. Vaccine-associated CD4 TCRs spanned the whole spike protein, with dominant responses in regions 160-218 and 743-854. In the small 56-69-year group, the increase in depth fell short of significance, most likely because of low power. Because no samples from the day 14 peak response were available, repertoires could be characterized only after the peak T cell response. After two AZD1222 doses, both the breadth and the depth of spike-specific TCRs were significantly higher than at day 0 and than in MenACWY recipients. Epitopes outside the regions mutated in the B.1.351 and B.1.1.7 variants were reportedly recognized by nearly half of the unique spike-specific TCRs.

Sample time point, as interpreted from the label and publication: about 28 days (+/-7) after the second vaccine dose. AZD1222 recipients with second doses at about 4 weeks or about 12 weeks were pooled, because spike-specific TCR depth and breadth did not differ between schedules. The vaccinee samples were drawn from two UK trials, COV001 and COV002, one of which was a single-blind randomized controlled phase 2/3 trial testing AZD1222 (ChAdOx1 nCoV-19) in healthy adults. For TCRbeta chain sequencing, PBMC samples were collected from trial participants at day 0 and at day 28 after the second dose. The CDR3 regions of human TCRbeta chains were subjected to immunosequencing. Processing in the source paper ran as follows. TCRs in the repertoires were compared against a reference library of SARS-CoV-2-specific TCRs that had been generated with the MIRA antigen-specificity platform. Breadth meant the fraction of unique TCRs that were SARS-CoV-2-associated, whereas depth meant the fraction of total T cells that were SARS-CoV-2-associated. Using the MIRA data, every spike-specific TCR was mapped to the spike region that the TCR reacted to and assigned to either a CD4 or a CD8 class. Log10-transformed breadth and depth values were compared by one-way ANOVA with Sidak's multiple comparisons tests. TCRdb stores this immuneACCESS table with in-frame sequences only. Part of the clones is absent; in the studies checked, under half of the shortfall reflects unresolved V genes, and no reason is known for the rest. V and J calls and clone size are as listed in that table; D and trimming were resolved from the DNA. The sample yields roughly 67,000 clones; 80% to 90% were counted once. Jointly, the top ten make up about 28% of the sample.

V is pared back by 5 bases and J by 2 bases, with 13 bases lying between the germline termini. The CDR3, cysteine through phenylalanine, is 14 amino acids long. The CDR3 DNA has 42 bases and is translated from base 1. CDR1 and CDR2 were assigned from the germline V gene as SGHRS and YFSETQ. Remarks on this clone: Its antigen remains undetermined. Base qualities are not at hand, and no much larger clone is one base apart.

The sample consisted of peripheral blood, taken 28 days after the second AZD1222 dose. The rearranged segments are TRBV5-1 and TRBJ1-2; the D segment cannot be called with confidence. This TCR derives from an adult who received the AZD1222 COVID-19 vaccine. Here the CDR3 is given as CASRPSDLNYGYTF. The nucleotide sequence is given as TGCGCCAGCAGACCTTCGGACCTAAACTATGGCTACACCTTC.